Presented here are 18 T cell receptor beta chains from one specimen sequenced in a study of blood T cell repertoires in COVID-19. Profiled with immunoSEQ multiplex PCR; TCRdb holds only in-frame clones, not every one. Here the sample spans hundreds of thousands of clones, 89% being singletons. Material for sequencing was peripheral blood. The receptors stem from a man between 35 and 55 years old with acute or convalescent COVID-19.

The J gene is TRBJ1-4, the V gene TRBV29-1, with a tentative D call TRBD1 (5 bases). The V end lost 6 bases, the J end lost 11 bases, and 22 bases lay between the germline ends. There are 14 residues in the CDR3. CDR1 and CDR2 (germline): SQVTM, ANQGSEA. CDR3 DNA sequence: TGCAGCGTCCTAAGCGGGGGGGTGTCGAGGAAACTGTTTTTT. Encoded protein: CSVLSGGVSRKLFF.

The rearrangement links TRBV27 to TRBJ2-3, with D uncertain. This CDR3 has 14 residues. Trimming took 5 bases from V and 0 from J, leaving 9 bases between them. CDR1 is MNHEY, CDR2 SMNVEV, per germline (reference sequence). CDR3 sequence: CASSRGSSTDTQYF. In nucleotides, the CDR3 is TGTGCCAGCAGTCGAGGATCTAGCACAGATACGCAGTATTTT.

The chain couples TRBV4-2 to TRBJ2-7, with 8 bases matching TRBD2. V shed 1 base, J shed 7 bases, and the junction held 12 bases outside the gene matches. The CDR3 sequence is 16 residues long. The germline V gene has CDR1 LGHNA and CDR2 YNFKEQ. The CDR3 DNA reads as TGTGCCAGCAGCCAAGGGTTTGGTAGCGGGATTCCTGAGCAGTACTTC. Its translation is CASSQGFGSGIPEQYF.

The rearrangement links TRBV5-1 to TRBJ1-1; 7 bases are shared with TRBD1. Per the germline V gene, CDR1 is SGHRS and CDR2 is YFSETQ. The CDR3 is 13 residues long. The V gene end was trimmed by 6 bases and the J gene end by 4 bases; junction bases not matched to a gene: 6. CDR3 DNA: TGCGCCAGCACCTCCCGGACAGGCACTGAAGCTTTCTTT. Protein: CASTSRTGTEAFF.

A single count supports this clone. V usage is TRBV9 and J usage is TRBJ1-2, with 9 bases matching TRBD1. Germline CDR1 and CDR2: SGDLS and YYNGEE. The CDR3 is 17 amino acids. V gave up 2 bases and J gave up 0 bases; unmatched junction bases: 8. The CDR3 loop is CASSVRDRAEANYGYTF. In DNA, the CDR3 is TGTGCCAGCAGCGTTCGGGACAGGGCCGAAGCTAACTATGGCTACACCTTC.

This chain connects TRBV6-5 to TRBJ2-7; TRBD1 matches at 8 bases. Trimming took 5 bases from V and 2 from J; bases not matched to a gene: 8. The CDR3 runs 15 residues. Germline V CDR1 and CDR2: MNHEY, SVGAGI. DNA for the CDR3: TGTGCCAGCAGTACGGCCGGGACAGGACCCTACGAGCAGTACTTC. This gives the protein CASSTAGTGPYEQYF.

The chain links TRBV6-1 to TRBJ1-2, with 9 bases fitting TRBD1. Germline trimming cut 2 bases from V and 7 bases from J; bases unmatched to any gene: 5. Germline CDR1 MNHNS, CDR2 SASEGT. CDR3 length equals 14 residues. In nucleotides, the CDR3 is TGTGCCAGCAGTGAACTAGACAGGGGGTCTGGCTACACCTTC. Its translation: CASSELDRGSGYTF.

The chain joins TRBV2 to TRBJ2-5, with TRBD2 matching over 15 bases. The CDR3 contains 16 residues. Germline V gene data show CDR1 as SNHLY and CDR2 as FYNNEI. The ends lost 5 bases at V and 4 bases at J; junction bases unmatched: 5. The CDR3 nucleotides read TGTGCCAGCAGTAGGACTAGCGGGAGGGCCTTAGAGACCCAGTACTTC. This codes for CASSRTSGRALETQYF.

This chain connects TRBV25-1 to TRBJ1-1; tentative D call: TRBD1 (6 bases). The CDR3 totals 14 residues. Germline assignment: CDR1 MGHDK and CDR2 SYGVNS. V shed 7 bases and J shed 0 bases, with 12 bases lying between them. CDR3: CASKSTGMNTEAFF. The CDR3 bases are TGTGCCAGCAAATCGACAGGAATGAACACTGAAGCTTTCTTT.

V usage is TRBV11-3 and J usage is TRBJ2-2, with 8 bases identical to TRBD1. The CDR3 is made up of 16 amino acids. J was trimmed by 1 base and V by 4 bases; bases with no gene match: 5. Per the germline V gene, CDR1 is SGHNT and CDR2 is YENEEA. CDR3: CASSSGTGRNTGELFF. CDR3 DNA sequence: TGTGCCAGCAGCTCCGGGACAGGACGGAACACCGGGGAGCTGTTTTTT. Using reference TRBV11-3 and TRBJ2-2 for the parts outside the CDR3, the full variable domain is EAGVVQSPRYKIIEKKQPVAFWCNPISGHNTLYWYLQNLGQGPELLIRYENEEAVDDSQLPKDRFSAERLKGVDSTLKIQPAELGDSAVYLCASSSGTGRNTGELFFGEGSRLTVL.

About this clone: The identical CDR3 is also encoded by other nucleotide sequences in the sample. J is TRBJ2-7 and V is TRBV20-1; D is possibly TRBD1 (6 bases). The CDR3 length is 11 residues. In germline, CDR1 is DFQATT, CDR2 SNEGSKA (reference sequence). V lost 3 bases and J lost 4, with 7 bases in between. DNA for the CDR3: TGCAGTGCTAGGCAGGGGTACGAGCAGTACTTC. It specifies CSARQGYEQYF.

The chain employs TRBV12-5 and TRBJ1-2; D possibly corresponds to TRBD1 (6 bases). The germline gives CDR1 LGHNT, CDR2 FRNRAP. The length of the CDR3 is 15 residues. V was clipped by 2 bases and J by 7 bases, with 17 bases between them. CDR3 in DNA: TGTGCTAGTGGTTTGCCTCGGGGGGCTTTGGGTGGCTACACCTTC. Translated: CASGLPRGALGGYTF.

This rearrangement joins TRBV6-5 to TRBJ1-2; a possible D gene is TRBD1 (5 bases). Trimming took off 4 bases at V and 4 bases at J, with 10 bases between the two ends. Germline V CDR1 and CDR2: MNHEY, SVGAGI. This CDR3 spans 13 amino acids. The CDR3 protein is CASSLDKTYGYTF. The CDR3 bases are TGTGCCAGCAGTTTGGACAAAACCTATGGCTACACCTTC.

The V gene is TRBV11-2, the J gene TRBJ1-4; 8 bases match TRBD1. Germline CDR1 reads SGHAT; CDR2 reads FQNNGV. The CDR3 runs 15 residues. Trimming took 5 bases from V and 6 from J; bases not matched to a gene: 8. The DNA of the CDR3 is TGTGCCAGCAGCGCCAGTACAGGGGGACATGAAAAACTGTTTTTT. The encoded protein is CASSASTGGHEKLFF.

J is TRBJ1-5 and V is TRBV27, with D possibly matching TRBD1 (6 bases). Germline lookup yields CDR1 MNHEY and CDR2 SMNVEV (reference sequence). The V and J ends lost 6 bases and 0 bases respectively, with 15 bases between them. This CDR3 is 16 amino acids long. CDR3 residues: CASSLGRGYSNQPQHF. CDR3 sequence (DNA): TGTGCCAGCAGCCTGGGCAGGGGTTATAGCAATCAGCCCCAGCATTTT.

The V call is TRBV28, the J call TRBJ1-5, with D possibly matching TRBD1 (5 bases). The V and J ends lost 2 bases and 3 bases respectively, with 8 bases between them. The CDR3 is 14 amino acids. Germline V gene sequence: CDR1 MDHEN, CDR2 SYDVKM. The CDR3 coding sequence is TGTGCCAGCAGTTTACAGGGCTTCAATCAGCCCCAGCATTTT. Translating gives CASSLQGFNQPQHF.

This clone was recorded once. V usage is TRBV5-5 and J usage is TRBJ1-1, with D uncertain. With 2 bases removed from V and 4 bases from J, the gap between germline ends came to 15 bases. Germline assignment: CDR1 SGHKS and CDR2 YYEKEE (reference sequence). This CDR3 has 15 residues. The CDR3 nucleotides are TGTGCCAGCAGCTTTCAGGTCCCCAGTGGCACTGAAGCTTTCTTT. It translates to CASSFQVPSGTEAFF.

The table lists this clone with a count of one. The chain uses TRBV6-2 or TRBV6-3 and TRBJ1-5, with D unclear. The CDR3 loop spans 19 amino acids. V was shortened by 2 bases and J by 0 bases, with 20 bases between the two germline ends. Germline V lookup: CDR1 MNHEY, CDR2 SVGEGT. CDR3 in DNA: TGTGCCAGCAGTTACCTCCGGCGGGAGTATAGCTATAGCAATCAGCCCCAGCATTTT. Translated: CASSYLRREYSYSNQPQHF.